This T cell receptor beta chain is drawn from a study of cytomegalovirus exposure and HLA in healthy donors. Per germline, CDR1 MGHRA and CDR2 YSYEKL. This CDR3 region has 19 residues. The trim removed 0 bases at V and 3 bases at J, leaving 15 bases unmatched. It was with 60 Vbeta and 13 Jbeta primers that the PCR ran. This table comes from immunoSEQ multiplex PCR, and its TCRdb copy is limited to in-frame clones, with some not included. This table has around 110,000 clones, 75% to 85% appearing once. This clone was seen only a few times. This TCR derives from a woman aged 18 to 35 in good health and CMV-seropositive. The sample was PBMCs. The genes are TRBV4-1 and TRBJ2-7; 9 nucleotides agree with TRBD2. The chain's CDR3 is CASSQDRWAREGGVYEQYF. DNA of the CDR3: TGCGCCAGCAGCCAAGATCGGTGGGCGCGGGAGGGAGGGGTCTACGAGCAGTACTTC.